One and the same sample provided the 19 T cell receptor beta chains below, sequenced in a study of Ad26.COV2.S vaccination and SARS-CoV-2 variants. TCRdb's table, derived via immunoSEQ multiplex PCR, lists solely in-frame clones and lacks some. The sample includes some 340,000 clones, approximately 86% of them seen just once. Regarding treatment: some 19 received Ad26.COV2.S at low or high dose, single or two shots; 5 received placebo; per-sample allocation not given. Specimen acquisition occurred on day 63 following the initial vaccine or placebo injection. The sequenced sample was peripheral blood, obtained in a trial of Ad26.COV2.S vaccine versus placebo. Receptors were obtained from a person aged 18-60 years who received the Ad26.COV2.S COVID-19 vaccine or a placebo.

V and J are TRBV2 and TRBJ1-1, with no clear D. Germline V gene lookup returns CDR1 SNHLY and CDR2 FYNNEI. Trimming removed 8 bases from V and 1 base from J, with 8 bases in between. The CDR3 has 12 amino acids. CDR3 nucleotide sequence: TGTGCCAGCGCGAGAGGGAACACTGAAGCTTTCTTT. Residues: CASARGNTEAFF.

The chain combines TRBV7-2 with TRBJ1-4; D is perhaps TRBD1 (6 bases). Germline V lookup: CDR1 SGHTA, CDR2 FQGNSA. V was shortened by 10 bases and J by 5 bases, with 20 bases between the two germline ends. CDR3 length: 15 residues. DNA of the CDR3: TGTGCCACCAAACCCGATCGGGGGCGGAATGAAAAACTGTTTTTT. Amino acid sequence: CATKPDRGRNEKLFF.

The V call is TRBV5-1, the J call TRBJ2-2; D remains ambiguous. Germline assignment: CDR1 SGHRS and CDR2 YFSETQ. This CDR3 is built from 14 residues. The V gene lost 6 bases and the J gene lost 0 bases, with 9 bases spanning the gap. The CDR3 region is CASTGRTNTGELFF. The CDR3 nucleotides are TGCGCCAGCACCGGAAGAACGAACACCGGGGAGCTGTTTTTT.

This sequence joins TRBV10-3 and TRBJ1-2, with D possibly TRBD1 on 5 matching bases. Trimming stripped 0 bases from V and 2 bases from J, with 10 bases between. This CDR3 is 15 amino acids long. The germline V gene has CDR1 ENHRY and CDR2 SYGVKD. The CDR3 coding sequence is TGTGCCATCAGTGAGTCTGACCAGGGAAACTATGGCTACACCTTC. Protein sequence: CAISESDQGNYGYTF.

This chain links TRBV19 with TRBJ2-5, with 8 bases lining up with TRBD1. Germline assignment: CDR1 LNHDA and CDR2 SQIVND (reference sequence). This CDR3 contains 15 residues. The V segment lost 4 bases and the J segment 2 bases; nucleotides outside the gene matches: 6. Written as DNA, the CDR3 is TGTGCCAGTAGTACTGGCAGGGGGCGGCAAGAGACCCAGTACTTC. Encoded protein: CASSTGRGRQETQYF.

This clone appeared a few times. The chain is built from TRBV19 and TRBJ1-4; 9 bases are a match to TRBD1. Germline CDR1 is LNHDA and CDR2 is SQIVND (reference sequence). CDR3 length equals 15 residues. V was pared by 5 bases and J by 4 bases, with 5 bases of the junction left unmatched. Here the CDR3 DNA reads TGTGCCAGTAGTCTCCGGACAGGGGATAATGAAAAACTGTTTTTT. It translates to CASSLRTGDNEKLFF.

V gene TRBV27 combines with J gene TRBJ2-7; D may be TRBD1 (7 bases). Germline V gene lookup returns CDR1 MNHEY and CDR2 SMNVEV (reference sequence). Trimming left V 2 bases short and J 4 bases short, with 21 bases between. The CDR3 runs to 17 residues. The CDR3 loop is CASSLIFRGTAFYEQYF. In DNA form, the CDR3 reads TGTGCCAGCAGTTTAATCTTTCGCGGGACAGCTTTTTACGAGCAGTACTTC.

This clone was recorded once. The J gene is TRBJ1-4, the V gene TRBV6-2 or TRBV6-3, with 8 bases fitting TRBD1. CDR1 MNHEY and CDR2 SVGEGT come from the germline V gene. With 2 bases clipped from V and 8 bases from J, the junction kept 13 bases outside the gene matches. CDR3 length equals 17 residues. The CDR3 protein is CASSYVPGQELKEKLFF. CDR3 coding DNA: TGTGCCAGCAGTTACGTCCCGGGACAGGAACTTAAGGAAAAACTGTTTTTT.

The CDR3, as DNA: TGTGCCATCGGGACTCCTAACACTGAAGCTTTCTTT. Translating gives CAIGTPNTEAFF. V and J are TRBV6-5 and TRBJ1-1; a possible D gene is TRBD1 (5 bases). Per germline, CDR1 MNHEY and CDR2 SVGAGI. V was cut by 10 bases and J by 2 bases, with 11 bases left in between. The length of the CDR3 is 12 residues.

The chain carries TRBV6-5 and TRBJ1-2; maybe TRBD1 (5 bases). Germline CDR1 and CDR2: MNHEY and SVGAGI. V was shortened by 7 bases and J by 0 bases, with 12 bases between the two germline ends. The CDR3 runs to 14 residues. The CDR3: CASTRGATNYGYTF. The DNA of the CDR3 is TGTGCCAGCACGAGGGGCGCGACTAACTATGGCTACACCTTC.

The chain recombines TRBV18 with TRBJ2-1; 8 nucleotides agree with TRBD1. V lost 1 base to trimming and J lost 8 bases; unmatched junction nucleotides: 1. The CDR3 sequence is 13 residues long. CDR1 is KGHSH, CDR2 LQKENI, per germline. CDR3 residues: CASSPHRGYEQFF. CDR3 nucleotide sequence: TGTGCCAGCTCACCACACAGGGGGTATGAGCAGTTCTTC.

The chain links TRBV10-1 to TRBJ1-2; D is unresolved. The V end was cut by 11 bases, the J end by 4 bases, with 17 bases between. CDR1 WNHNN and CDR2 SYGVQD come from the germline V gene (reference sequence). There are 13 residues in the CDR3. In nucleotides, the CDR3 is TGCGCCTGTCCGGGGAGGGAGAGCTATGGCTACACCTTC. It specifies CACPGRESYGYTF.

The gene calls are TRBV29-1 and TRBJ2-3; a weak D match, TRBD2 (5 bases). Germline V gives CDR1 SQVTM, CDR2 ANQGSEA. V was clipped by 5 bases and J by 4 bases, with 13 bases between them. The CDR3 has 13 residues. CDR3 sequence reads: CSVQSGGADTQYF. DNA for the CDR3: TGCAGCGTTCAGAGCGGTGGGGCAGATACGCAGTATTTT.

This sequence joins TRBV7-8 and TRBJ1-3; 7 bases line up with TRBD1. This CDR3 spans 17 amino acids. Germline V gives CDR1 SGHVS, CDR2 FQNEAQ. Trimming at V came to 1 base and at J to 2 bases, leaving 8 bases not matched to a gene. The CDR3 bases are TGTGCCAGCAGCTTAGGCTACCGCGGGACAGCTGGAAACACCATATATTTT. It encodes CASSLGYRGTAGNTIYF.

J is TRBJ1-2 and V is TRBV12-3 or TRBV12-4; D call uncertain. Trimming took 2 bases from V and 5 from J, leaving 9 bases between them. This CDR3 comprises 13 residues. CDR3 amino acids: CASSLLEGYGYTF. CDR3 sequence (DNA): TGTGCCAGCAGTTTACTAGAGGGTTATGGCTACACCTTC.

This clone was recorded only once. V is TRBV7-6 and J is TRBJ2-5; 7 bases map to TRBD2. The CDR3 is 15 amino acids. CDR1 is SGHVS, CDR2 FNYEAQ, per germline. V shed 2 bases, J shed 7 bases, and the junction held 10 bases outside the gene matches. CDR3 coding DNA: TGTGCCAGCAGCTTAATGGGGGGGGAAAGAGGGACCCAGTACTTC. It specifies CASSLMGGERGTQYF.

The chain carries TRBV9 and TRBJ1-6, with 9 bases fitting TRBD1. Germline V CDR1 and CDR2: SGDLS, YYNGEE. J was trimmed by 6 bases and V by 2 bases; bases with no gene match: 21. The CDR3 consists of 21 residues. CDR3 sequence (DNA): TGTGCCAGCAGCGTTGGTCCTCCTCCCGGGACAGGGATTTTGTCTAATTCACCCCTCCACTTT. This encodes CASSVGPPPGTGILSNSPLHF.

The rearrangement links TRBV2 to TRBJ2-3, with D perhaps given as TRBD1 or TRBD2 (5 bases each). Trimming removed 9 bases from V and 4 bases from J, with 23 bases in between. This CDR3 spans 16 amino acids. CDR1 is SNHLY and CDR2 is FYNNEI in the germline V gene. CDR3 residues: CASIGTYLKSPDTQYF. The CDR3 nucleotides are TGTGCCAGTATCGGGACCTATCTTAAATCGCCAGATACGCAGTATTTT.

The genes are TRBV6-5 and TRBJ2-1; 8 bases fit TRBD1. Unmatched junction bases numbered 2, after V lost 5 bases and J lost 2 bases. CDR3 length equals 14 residues. The germline V gene encodes CDR1 MNHEY and CDR2 SVGAGI. CDR3 sequence: CASSRQGPYNEQFF. The CDR3 DNA reads as TGTGCCAGCAGTCGACAGGGGCCCTACAATGAGCAGTTCTTC.